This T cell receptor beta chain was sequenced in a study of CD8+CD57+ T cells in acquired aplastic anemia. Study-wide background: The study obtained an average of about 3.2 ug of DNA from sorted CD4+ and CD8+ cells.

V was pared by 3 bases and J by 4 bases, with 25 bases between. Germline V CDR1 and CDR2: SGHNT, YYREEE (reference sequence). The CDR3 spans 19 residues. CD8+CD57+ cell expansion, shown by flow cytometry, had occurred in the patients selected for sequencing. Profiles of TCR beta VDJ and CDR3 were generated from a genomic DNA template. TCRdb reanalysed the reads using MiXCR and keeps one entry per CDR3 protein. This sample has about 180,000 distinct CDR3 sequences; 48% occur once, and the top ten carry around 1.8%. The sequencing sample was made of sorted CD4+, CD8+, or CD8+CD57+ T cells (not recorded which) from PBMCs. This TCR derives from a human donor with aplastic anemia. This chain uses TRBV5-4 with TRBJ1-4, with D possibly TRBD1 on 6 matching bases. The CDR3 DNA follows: TGTGCCAGCAGCTATGTGCTGTTCGGGCTCGGAGGGGGTAATGAAAAACTGTTTTTT. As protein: CASSYVLFGLGGGNEKLFF.